This TCR beta chain stems from a study of blood T cell repertoires in COVID-19. Study-level background: The origin of the acute and convalescent COVID-19 samples was the United States, Italy and Spain. From T cells, B-cell-depleted T cells, or PBMCs came the material, which was cDNA or gDNA.

Original handling: Amplification with reference gene primers provided the estimates of nucleated cell counts. Method: immunoSEQ multiplex PCR; TCRdb's copy keeps in-frame clones and lacks some. D and trimming come from the DNA, and the V and J calls and clone size come from that table. The sample holds tens of thousands of clones, over 80% seen once. This CDR3 has 15 amino acids. V was pared by 5 bases and J by 1 base, with 14 bases between. Germline CDR1 and CDR2: SSHAT and FNYEAQ (reference sequence). Sequencing was carried out using peripheral blood. The sequence came from a human donor in a cohort sampled during active COVID-19. The chain joins TRBV7-7 to TRBJ2-5; D is perhaps TRBD2 (6 bases). The CDR3 protein is CASSAVRGVQETQYF. In DNA form, the CDR3 reads TGTGCCAGCAGCGCCGTGCGGGGCGTCCAAGAGACCCAGTACTTC.